This TCR beta chain was observed in a study of blood T cell repertoires in COVID-19. At the level of the study: Spain, Italy and the United States supplied samples that represented acute and convalescent COVID-19.

Under the authors' procedure: Reference gene primer amplification in the assay estimated nucleated cell counts. Measured with immunoSEQ multiplex PCR; TCRdb has only the in-frame clones, and not every one. V and J calls plus clone size are reproduced from that table; the DNA served to infer D and trimming. The sample has around 160,000 clones, 65% to 90% seen once. Trimming removed 4 bases at V and 4 bases at J, with 11 bases between. Germline V CDR1 and CDR2: PRHDT, FYEKMQ (reference sequence). This CDR3 has 14 residues. This clonotype originated in a man between 60 and 75 years old with acute or convalescent COVID-19. Sequenced material: peripheral blood. The chain recombines TRBV13 with TRBJ2-1, with a weak D call TRBD2 (6 bases). This CDR3 is CASSSGLRYNEQFF. CDR3 coding DNA: TGTGCCAGCAGCTCCGGACTAAGATACAATGAGCAGTTCTTC.